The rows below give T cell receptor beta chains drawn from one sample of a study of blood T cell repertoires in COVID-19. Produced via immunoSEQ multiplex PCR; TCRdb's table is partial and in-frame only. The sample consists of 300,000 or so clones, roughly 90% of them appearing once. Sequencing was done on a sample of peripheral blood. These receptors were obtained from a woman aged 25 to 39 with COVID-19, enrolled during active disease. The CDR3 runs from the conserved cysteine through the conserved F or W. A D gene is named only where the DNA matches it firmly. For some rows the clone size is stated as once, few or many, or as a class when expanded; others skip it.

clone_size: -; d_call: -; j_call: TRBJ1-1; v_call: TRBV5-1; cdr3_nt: TGCGCCAGCAGCTCAGGGATTTACGGGAACACTGAAGCTTTCTTT; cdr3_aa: CASSSGIYGNTEAFF
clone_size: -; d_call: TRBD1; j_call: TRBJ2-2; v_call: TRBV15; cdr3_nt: TGTGCCACGACCAACCGGGACAGGGGAATCGTCGGGGAGCTGTTTTTT; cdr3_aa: CATTNRDRGIVGELFF
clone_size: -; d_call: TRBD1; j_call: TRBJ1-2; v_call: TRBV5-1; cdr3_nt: TGCGCCAGCAGCTCCACCGGGACAGCTAACTATGGCTACACCTTC; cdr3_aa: CASSSTGTANYGYTF
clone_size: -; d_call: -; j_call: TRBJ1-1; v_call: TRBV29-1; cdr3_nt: TGCAGCGTGACAGGCATATTACTAGCGGACACTGAAGCTTTCTTT; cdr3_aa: CSVTGILLADTEAFF
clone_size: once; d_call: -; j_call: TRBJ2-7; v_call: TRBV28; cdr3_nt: TGTGCCAGCAGACTGTCCGGGGGTGGCTTCTACGAGCAGTACTTC; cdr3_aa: CASRLSGGGFYEQYF
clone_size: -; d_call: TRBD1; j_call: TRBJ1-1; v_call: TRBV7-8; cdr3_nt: TGTGCCAGCAGCTTAGGGGCTGTGACAGGGGCCACTGAAGCTTTCTTT; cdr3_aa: CASSLGAVTGATEAFF
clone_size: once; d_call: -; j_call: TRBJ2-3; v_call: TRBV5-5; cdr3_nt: TGTGCCAGCAGCTTGGCCCTAGCGACTAGCACAGATACGCAGTATTTT; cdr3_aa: CASSLALATSTDTQYF
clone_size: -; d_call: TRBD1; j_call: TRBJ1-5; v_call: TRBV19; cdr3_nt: TGTGCCAGTAGCACGGACAGGGGCAAATTCTATAGCAATCAGCCCCAGCATTTT; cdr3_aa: CASSTDRGKFYSNQPQHF
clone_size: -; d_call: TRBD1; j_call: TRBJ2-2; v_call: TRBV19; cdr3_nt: TGTGCCAGTAGTAAAAGAGGGACAGAGAACACCGGGGAGCTGTTTTTT; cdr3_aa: CASSKRGTENTGELFF
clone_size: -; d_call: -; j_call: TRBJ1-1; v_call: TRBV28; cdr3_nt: TGTGCCAGCAGTGCAGGGGCAGCTCCGAACACTGAAGCTTTCTTT; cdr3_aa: CASSAGAAPNTEAFF
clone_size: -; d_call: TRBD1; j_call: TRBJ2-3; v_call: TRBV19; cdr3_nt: TGTGCCAGTCAACCCACAGGGGCCGGATCCAATACGCAGTATTTT; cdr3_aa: CASQPTGAGSNTQYF
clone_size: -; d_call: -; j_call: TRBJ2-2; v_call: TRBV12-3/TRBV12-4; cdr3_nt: TGTGCCAGTCTCTTCGGTGGGGAGCTGTTTTTT; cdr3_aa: CASLFGGELFF
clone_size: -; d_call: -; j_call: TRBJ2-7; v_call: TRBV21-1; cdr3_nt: TGTGCCAGCAGCAAAAGTCAGACAGGGGCCTACGAGCAGTACTTC; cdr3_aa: CASSKSQTGAYEQYF
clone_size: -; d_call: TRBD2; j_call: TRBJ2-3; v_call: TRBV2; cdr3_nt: TGTGCCAGCAGTGTGGGCGGGAGGGTAGATACGCAGTATTTT; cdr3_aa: CASSVGGRVDTQYF
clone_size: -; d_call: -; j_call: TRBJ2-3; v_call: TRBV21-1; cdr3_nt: TGTGCCAGCAGCAAACGGACTAGCGGGCCTAGCACAGATACGCAGTATTTT; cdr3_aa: CASSKRTSGPSTDTQYF
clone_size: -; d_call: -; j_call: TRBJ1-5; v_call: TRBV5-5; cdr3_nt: TGTGCCAGCAGCCCCAACATCTCGCCCAGCAATCAGCCCCAGCATTTT; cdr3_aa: CASSPNISPSNQPQHF
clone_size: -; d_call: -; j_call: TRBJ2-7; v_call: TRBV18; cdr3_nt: TGTGCCAGCTCATCGTTCCGTAGCGTGCGAACCTACGAGCAGTACTTC; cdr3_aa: CASSSFRSVRTYEQYF
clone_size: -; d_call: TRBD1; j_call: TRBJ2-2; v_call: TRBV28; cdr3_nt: TGTGCCAGCAGTTTATTGCCGGGACAGGTAGCCGGGGAGCTGTTTTTT; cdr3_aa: CASSLLPGQVAGELFF
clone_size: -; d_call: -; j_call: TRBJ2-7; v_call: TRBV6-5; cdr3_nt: TGTGCCAGCAGTTACGGGGGCGACGACTACGAGCAGTACTTC; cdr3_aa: CASSYGGDDYEQYF
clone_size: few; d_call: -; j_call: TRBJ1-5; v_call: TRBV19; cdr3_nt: TGTGCCAGTAGGAAAACAGGGATACGCAATCAGCCCCAGCATTTT; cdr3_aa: CASRKTGIRNQPQHF
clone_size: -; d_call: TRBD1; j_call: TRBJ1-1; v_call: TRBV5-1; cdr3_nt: TGCGCCAGCAGCAGCGTAACAGGGGGCACTGAAGCTTTCTTT; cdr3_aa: CASSSVTGGTEAFF
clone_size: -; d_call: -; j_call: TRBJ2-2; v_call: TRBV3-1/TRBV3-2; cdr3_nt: TGTGCCAGCAGCCAAGTAACACACAACACCGGGGAGCTGTTTTTT; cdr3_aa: CASSQVTHNTGELFF
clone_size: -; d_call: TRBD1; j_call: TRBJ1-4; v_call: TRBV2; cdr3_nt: TGTGCCAGCAGAAGGACAGGCCCAACAACTAATGAAAAACTGTTTTTT; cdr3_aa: CASRRTGPTTNEKLFF
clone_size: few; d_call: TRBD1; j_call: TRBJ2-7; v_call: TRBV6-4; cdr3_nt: TGTGCCAGCAGTAGGGACAGGGGCTACGAGCAGTACTTC; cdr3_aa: CASSRDRGYEQYF
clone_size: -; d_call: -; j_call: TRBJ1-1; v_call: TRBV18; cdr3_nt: TGTGCCAGCTCACCACTGGGGGCGGACACTGAAGCTTTCTTT; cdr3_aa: CASSPLGADTEAFF
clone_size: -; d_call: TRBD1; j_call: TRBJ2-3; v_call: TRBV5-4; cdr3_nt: TGTGCCAGCAGGCGTGGGACAGAAGATACGCAGTATTTT; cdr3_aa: CASRRGTEDTQYF
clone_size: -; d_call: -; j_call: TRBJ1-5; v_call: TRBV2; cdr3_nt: TGTGCCAGCAGTGACAGGGGCAGAGGCAATCAGCCCCAGCATTTT; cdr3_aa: CASSDRGRGNQPQHF
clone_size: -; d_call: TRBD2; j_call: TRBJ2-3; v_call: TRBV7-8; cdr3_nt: TGTGCCAGCAGCTTGGGGCGGGAGGGGTATACGCAGTATTTT; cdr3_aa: CASSLGREGYTQYF
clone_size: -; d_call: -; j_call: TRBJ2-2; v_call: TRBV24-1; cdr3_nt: TGTGCCACCAGTAGGGGCCAGGGGATTAGGACCGGGGAGCTGTTTTTT; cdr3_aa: CATSRGQGIRTGELFF
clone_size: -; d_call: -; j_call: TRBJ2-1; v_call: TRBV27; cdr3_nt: TGTGCCAGCAGTTTTTCCCCTAGCGCATACAATGAGCAGTTCTTC; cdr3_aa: CASSFSPSAYNEQFF
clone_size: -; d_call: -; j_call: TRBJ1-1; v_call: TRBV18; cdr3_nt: TGTGCCAGCTCACCTGGGACTAACACTGAAGCTTTCTTT; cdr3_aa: CASSPGTNTEAFF
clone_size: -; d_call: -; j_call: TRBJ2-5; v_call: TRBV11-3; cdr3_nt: TGTGCCAGCAGCTTAGATCGGGAAGAGACCCAGTACTTC; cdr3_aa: CASSLDREETQYF
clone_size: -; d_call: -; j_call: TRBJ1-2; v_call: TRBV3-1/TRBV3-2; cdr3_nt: TGTGCCAGCAGCCAAGGGGGGCAGGGTAACTATGGCTACACCTTC; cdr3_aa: CASSQGGQGNYGYTF
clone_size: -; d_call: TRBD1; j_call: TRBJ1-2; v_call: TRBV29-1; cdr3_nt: TGCAGCGTTGAGCCGGGACAGCGGAGCAACTATGGCTACACCTTC; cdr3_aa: CSVEPGQRSNYGYTF
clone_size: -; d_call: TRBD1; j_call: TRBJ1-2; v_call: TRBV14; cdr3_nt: TGTGCCAGCAGCCATCGACAGGGACCGTTCTATGGCTACACCTTC; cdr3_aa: CASSHRQGPFYGYTF
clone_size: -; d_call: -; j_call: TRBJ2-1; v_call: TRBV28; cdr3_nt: TGTGCCAGCAGAAAGCAGGGGAACTACAATGAGCAGTTCTTC; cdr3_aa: CASRKQGNYNEQFF
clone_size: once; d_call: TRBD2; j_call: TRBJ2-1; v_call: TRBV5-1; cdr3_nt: TGCGCCAGCACCCCCCGAGAGCGGGAGCCGCATGAGCAGTTCTTC; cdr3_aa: CASTPREREPHEQFF
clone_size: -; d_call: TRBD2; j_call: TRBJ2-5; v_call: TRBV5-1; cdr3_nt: TGCGCCAGCAGCCCCTGGACTAGCGGGAGGGCCGGTGAGACCCAGTACTTC; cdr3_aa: CASSPWTSGRAGETQYF
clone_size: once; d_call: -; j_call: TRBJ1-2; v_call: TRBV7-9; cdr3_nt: TGTGCCAGCAGCCCGTCGAATATCCGGGGCTACACCTTC; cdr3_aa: CASSPSNIRGYTF
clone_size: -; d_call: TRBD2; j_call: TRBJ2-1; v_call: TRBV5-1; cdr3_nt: TGCGCCAGCAGCTTGCCCAGCGGGGAAAACAATGAGCAGTTCTTC; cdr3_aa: CASSLPSGENNEQFF
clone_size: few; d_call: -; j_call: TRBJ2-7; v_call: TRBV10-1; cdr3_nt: TGCGCCAGCAGTGGATCCCCCAGATCCTACGAGCAGTACTTC; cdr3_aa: CASSGSPRSYEQYF
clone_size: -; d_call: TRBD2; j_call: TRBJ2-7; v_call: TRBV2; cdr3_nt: TGTGCCAGCAGTAGGACTAGCGGCCTACACGAGCAGTACTTC; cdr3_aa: CASSRTSGLHEQYF
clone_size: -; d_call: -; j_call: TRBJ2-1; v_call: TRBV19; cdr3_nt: TGTGCCAGTAGTATCTTGACTGCCAATGAGCAGTTCTTC; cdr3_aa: CASSILTANEQFF
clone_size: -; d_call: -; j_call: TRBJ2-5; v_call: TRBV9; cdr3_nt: TGTGCCAGCAGCGTAGGACGAGGGGAGACCCAGTACTTC; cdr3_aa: CASSVGRGETQYF
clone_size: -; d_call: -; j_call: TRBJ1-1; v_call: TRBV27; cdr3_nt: TGTGCCAGCAGTTTAAGATCCGGGGGTTCTACGAACACTGAAGCTTTCTTT; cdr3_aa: CASSLRSGGSTNTEAFF
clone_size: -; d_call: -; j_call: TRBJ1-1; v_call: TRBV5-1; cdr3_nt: TGCGCCAGCAGATCCGAAGTGGGGGCTGTCGGATTT; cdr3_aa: CASRSEVGAVGF
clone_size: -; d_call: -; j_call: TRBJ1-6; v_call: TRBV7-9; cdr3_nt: TGTGCCAGCAGCTTAGGGACATTCGGTAATTCACCCCTCCACTTT; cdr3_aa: CASSLGTFGNSPLHF
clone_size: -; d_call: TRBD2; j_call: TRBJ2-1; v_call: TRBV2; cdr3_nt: TGTGCCAGCAGTTCGCCCGGGACTAGCACAAATGAGCAGTTCTTC; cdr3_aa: CASSSPGTSTNEQFF
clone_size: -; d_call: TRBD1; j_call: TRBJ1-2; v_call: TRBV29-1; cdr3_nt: TGCAGCGTTGAGCCAGGGGGTAATTATGGCTACACCTTC; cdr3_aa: CSVEPGGNYGYTF
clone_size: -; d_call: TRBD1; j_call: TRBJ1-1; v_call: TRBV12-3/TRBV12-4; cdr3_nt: TGTGCCAGCACTATGGACAGGGGAGCTGAAGCTTTCTTT; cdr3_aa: CASTMDRGAEAFF
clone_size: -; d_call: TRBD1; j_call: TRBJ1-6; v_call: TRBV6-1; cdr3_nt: TGTGCCAGCAGTGAAGTACGACAGGGGCATTCACCCCTCCACTTT; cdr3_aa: CASSEVRQGHSPLHF
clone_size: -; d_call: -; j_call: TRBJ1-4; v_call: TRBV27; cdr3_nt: TGTGCCAGCAGTTTGCGGGCTGGGAATGAAAAACTGTTTTTT; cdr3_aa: CASSLRAGNEKLFF
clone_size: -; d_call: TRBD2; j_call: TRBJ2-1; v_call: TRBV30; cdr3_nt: TGTGCCTGGAAGGGTGAAGCTAGCGGGAGGGAGGACAATGAGCAGTTCTTC; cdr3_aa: CAWKGEASGREDNEQFF
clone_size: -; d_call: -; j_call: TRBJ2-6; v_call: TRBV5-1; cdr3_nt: TGCGCCAGCAGCTTTGTCAGGGTGTCTGGGGCCAACGTCCTGACTTTC; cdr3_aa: CASSFVRVSGANVLTF
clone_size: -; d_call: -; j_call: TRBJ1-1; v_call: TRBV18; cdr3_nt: TGTGCCAGCTCACCAGACGGGGGAGCTGAAGCTTTCTTT; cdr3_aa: CASSPDGGAEAFF
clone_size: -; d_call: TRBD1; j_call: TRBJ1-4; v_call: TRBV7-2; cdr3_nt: TGTGCCAGCAGCTCACGGACAGGGGACGAAAAACTGTTTTTT; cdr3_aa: CASSSRTGDEKLFF
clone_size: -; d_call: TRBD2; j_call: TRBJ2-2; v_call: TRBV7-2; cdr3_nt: TGTGCCAGCAGCGGACTAGCCCGGAACACCGGGGAGCTGTTTTTT; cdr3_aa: CASSGLARNTGELFF